Listed below are T cell receptor beta chains from one sample, sequenced in a study of long-term antiretroviral therapy in people with HIV. Libraries were prepared by immunoSEQ multiplex PCR; TCRdb keeps only in-frame clonotypes and omits some of them. The sample includes under 20,000 clones, around 85% of them seen just once. The sample consisted of unsorted PBMCs, taken just before starting antiretroviral therapy. The receptor set was obtained from a middle-aged man with HIV. Both conserved end residues are part of each CDR3. The order of the fields is J gene, clone size, V gene, D gene, CDR3 protein, CDR3 DNA. A D gene is named only where the DNA matches it firmly. Only some rows state a clone size, as once, few, many or a class for expanded clones.

TRBJ1-2	-	TRBV5-6	-	CASSSGLLGYGYTF	TGTGCCAGCAGCTCAGGGTTGCTTGGCTATGGCTACACCTTC
TRBJ1-4	-	TRBV30	-	CAYTGPEDEKLFF	TGTGCCTACACGGGACCGGAAGACGAAAAACTGTTTTTT
TRBJ1-1	-	TRBV29-1	TRBD1	CSVDRVKNTEAFF	TGCAGCGTAGACAGGGTAAAGAACACTGAAGCTTTCTTT
TRBJ1-2	-	TRBV4-1	-	CASSQGNSGMTGYTF	TGCGCCAGCAGCCAAGGAAACAGCGGGATGACTGGCTACACCTTC
TRBJ1-2	-	TRBV6-5	TRBD1	CASSYSRQGNYGYTF	TGTGCCAGCAGTTACTCGAGACAGGGAAACTATGGCTACACCTTC
TRBJ2-1	-	TRBV30	-	CAWSVLGGTYNEQFF	TGTGCCTGGAGTGTATTAGGGGGAACATACAATGAGCAGTTCTTC
TRBJ1-5	once	TRBV19	-	CASKWQERSNQPQHF	TGTGCCAGTAAGTGGCAGGAAAGGAGCAATCAGCCCCAGCATTTT
TRBJ2-2	-	TRBV15	-	CATSRENSPNTGELFF	TGTGCCACCAGCAGAGAGAACAGCCCCAACACCGGGGAGCTGTTTTTT
TRBJ1-1	-	TRBV27	-	CASSMAGSTEAFF	TGTGCCAGCAGTATGGCGGGGAGCACTGAAGCTTTCTTT
TRBJ2-1	-	TRBV19	-	CASSIETATVIAREQFF	TGTGCCAGTAGTATAGAGACAGCTACCGTTATCGCACGCGAGCAGTTCTTC
TRBJ2-1	-	TRBV4-1	-	CASSLRGGNEQFF	TGCGCCAGCAGCCTCAGGGGAGGAAATGAGCAGTTCTTC
TRBJ1-4	-	TRBV20-1	-	CSAEGGGKLFF	TGCAGTGCAGAAGGGGGTGGAAAACTGTTTTTT
TRBJ2-7	-	TRBV5-4	-	CASSLTGEGYEQYF	TGTGCCAGCAGCTTAACGGGAGAAGGGTACGAGCAGTACTTC
TRBJ1-5	-	TRBV6-6	TRBD1	CASSDGTGVNQPQHF	TGTGCCAGCAGTGACGGGACAGGGGTAAATCAGCCCCAGCATTTT
TRBJ2-7	-	TRBV19	-	CASSRISESYEQYF	TGTGCCAGTAGCAGGATCTCCGAGTCCTACGAGCAGTACTTC
TRBJ2-4	-	TRBV15	TRBD1	CATGTGAKNIQYF	TGTGCCACCGGGACAGGGGCCAAAAACATTCAGTACTTC
TRBJ1-5	few	TRBV30	-	CAWSGGTSNQPQHF	TGTGCCTGGAGTGGGGGAACTAGCAATCAGCCCCAGCATTTT
TRBJ2-3	-	TRBV18	-	CASSPQPDTQYF	TGTGCCAGCTCACCACAGCCGGATACGCAGTATTTT
TRBJ1-2	-	TRBV9	-	CASSVARDGNYGYTF	TGTGCCAGCAGCGTTGCCCGGGACGGTAACTATGGCTACACCTTC
TRBJ1-1	-	TRBV10-3	-	CAISRQVNTEAFF	TGTGCCATCAGTAGACAGGTGAACACTGAAGCTTTCTTT
TRBJ2-3	-	TRBV10-1	-	CASSSRRSTDTQYF	TGCGCCAGCAGTTCTAGGAGGAGCACAGATACGCAGTATTTT
TRBJ1-2	-	TRBV7-9	TRBD1	CASSFGQPQGAYGYTF	TGTGCCAGCAGCTTCGGGCAGCCCCAGGGGGCCTATGGCTACACCTTC
TRBJ2-7	-	TRBV9	TRBD2	CASSATSGGVAEQYF	TGTGCCAGCAGCGCCACTAGCGGGGGTGTAGCCGAGCAGTACTTC
TRBJ2-5	-	TRBV15	-	CATSRDWDGIQETQYF	TGTGCCACCAGCAGAGATTGGGACGGGATCCAAGAGACCCAGTACTTC
TRBJ1-1	-	TRBV7-6	-	CASSLMGVNTEAFF	TGTGCCAGCAGCTTAATGGGGGTGAACACTGAAGCTTTCTTT
TRBJ2-3	-	TRBV2	-	CASSDVLASTDTQYF	TGTGCCAGCAGTGATGTTCTAGCCAGCACAGATACGCAGTATTTT
TRBJ2-7	-	TRBV5-1	TRBD1	CASSDPGQAYEQYF	TGCGCCAGCAGCGACCCGGGACAGGCCTACGAGCAGTACTTC
TRBJ1-1	-	TRBV12-5	-	CASGRGQNTEAFF	TGTGCTAGTGGTCGAGGCCAGAACACTGAAGCTTTCTTT
TRBJ1-1	-	TRBV5-1	TRBD1	CASSTGRTGTNTEAFF	TGCGCCAGCAGCACAGGGCGGACAGGGACGAACACTGAAGCTTTCTTT
TRBJ1-1	-	TRBV7-3	-	CASSLTSRALSNTEAFF	TGTGCCAGCAGCTTAACCTCTCGGGCCCTATCGAACACTGAAGCTTTCTTT